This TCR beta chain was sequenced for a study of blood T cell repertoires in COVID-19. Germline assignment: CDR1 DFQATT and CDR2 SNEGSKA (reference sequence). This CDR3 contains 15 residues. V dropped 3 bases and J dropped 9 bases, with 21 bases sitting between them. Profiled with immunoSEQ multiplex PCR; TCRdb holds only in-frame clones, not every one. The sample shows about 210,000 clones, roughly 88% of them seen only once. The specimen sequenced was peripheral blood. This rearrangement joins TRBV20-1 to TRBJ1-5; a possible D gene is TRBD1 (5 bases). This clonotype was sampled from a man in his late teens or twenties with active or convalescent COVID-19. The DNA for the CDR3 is TGCAGTGCTAGTGCCCTCAGTCGGGGGGGTGGGCCCCAGCATTTT. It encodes CSASALSRGGGPQHF.